This T cell receptor beta chain was observed in a study of CD8 T cells in Susac syndrome. Findings and caveats of the study: Susac syndrome CD4+ T cell repertoires showed no clonal expansion.

Definite or probable Susac syndrome was diagnosed using recently defined diagnostic criteria. V gave up 6 bases and J gave up 3 bases; unmatched junction bases: 8. Germline CDR1 reads MDHEN; CDR2 reads SYDVKM. The CDR3 extends over 14 amino acids. Of note for this clonotype: Its target is unknown.

RNA in amounts of about 0.5 to 1 ug was reverse transcribed with random hexamers. TCRdb fed the immunoSEQ multiplex PCR reads into MiXCR, producing one record per CDR3 protein. The profile shows about 240,000 distinct CDR3 sequences, 90% to 96% of them singletons. The clonotype comes from a human donor with Susac syndrome. The gene calls are TRBV28 and TRBJ2-7; the match to TRBD1 covers 7 bases. Sequenced sample: CD4+ T cells from PBMCs. CDR3 protein: CASRVPGQHYEQYF. CDR3 DNA sequence: TGTGCCAGCAGAGTCCCGGGACAGCACTACGAGCAGTACTTC. The entire variable domain, with the rest obtained from reference TRBV28 and TRBJ2-7, is as follows: DVKVTQSSRYLVKRTGEKVFLECVQDMDHENMFWYRQDPGLGLRLIYFSYDVKMKEKGDIPEGYSVSREKKERFSLILESASTNQTSMYLCASRVPGQHYEQYFGPGTRLTVT.